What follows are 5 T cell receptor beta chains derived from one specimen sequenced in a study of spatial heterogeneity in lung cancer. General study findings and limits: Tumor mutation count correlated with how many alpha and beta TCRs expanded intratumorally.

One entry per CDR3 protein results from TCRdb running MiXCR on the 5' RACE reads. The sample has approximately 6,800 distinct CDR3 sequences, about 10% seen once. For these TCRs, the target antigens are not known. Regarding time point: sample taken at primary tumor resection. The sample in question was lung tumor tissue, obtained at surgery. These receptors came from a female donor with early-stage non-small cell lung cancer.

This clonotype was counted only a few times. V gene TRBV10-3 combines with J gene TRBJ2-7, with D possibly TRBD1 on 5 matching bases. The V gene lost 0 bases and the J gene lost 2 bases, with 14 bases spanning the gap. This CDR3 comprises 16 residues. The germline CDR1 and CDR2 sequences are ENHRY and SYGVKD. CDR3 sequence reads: CAISESGSGITYEQYF. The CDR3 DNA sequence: TGTGCCATCAGTGAGTCTGGTTCAGGGATAACCTACGAGCAGTACTTC.

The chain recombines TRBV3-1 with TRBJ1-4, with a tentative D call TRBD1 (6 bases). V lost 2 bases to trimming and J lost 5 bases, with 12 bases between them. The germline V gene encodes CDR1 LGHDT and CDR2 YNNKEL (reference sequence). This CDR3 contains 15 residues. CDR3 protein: CASSQPQGTNEKLFF. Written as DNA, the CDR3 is TGTGCCAGCAGCCAACCTCAGGGGACGAATGAAAAACTGTTTTTT.

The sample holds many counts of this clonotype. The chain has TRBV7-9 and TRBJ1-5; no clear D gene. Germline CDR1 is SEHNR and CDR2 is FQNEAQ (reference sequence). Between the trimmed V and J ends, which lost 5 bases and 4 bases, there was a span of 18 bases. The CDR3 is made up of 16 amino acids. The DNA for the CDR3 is TGTGCCAGCAGCCCCAAGGACCGTACTGTTAATCAGCCCCAGCATTTT. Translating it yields CASSPKDRTVNQPQHF.

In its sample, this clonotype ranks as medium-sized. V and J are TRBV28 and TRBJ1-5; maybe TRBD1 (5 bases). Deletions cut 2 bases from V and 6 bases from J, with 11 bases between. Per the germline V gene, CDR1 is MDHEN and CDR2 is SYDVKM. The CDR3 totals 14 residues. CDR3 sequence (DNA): TGTGCCAGCAGTTTAATCTGGGGGGGTCAGCCCCAGCATTTT. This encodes CASSLIWGGQPQHF.

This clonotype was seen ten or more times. The CDR3 here is CSVGQLMNTEAFF. The DNA of the CDR3 is TGCAGCGTCGGACAGTTAATGAACACTGAAGCTTTCTTT. V is TRBV29-1 and J is TRBJ1-1, with a possible D match to TRBD1 (6 bases). The CDR3 consists of 13 residues. CDR1 is SQVTM and CDR2 is ANQGSEA in the germline V gene. The germline V and J ends were trimmed by 6 bases and 0 bases, with 11 bases remaining between them.